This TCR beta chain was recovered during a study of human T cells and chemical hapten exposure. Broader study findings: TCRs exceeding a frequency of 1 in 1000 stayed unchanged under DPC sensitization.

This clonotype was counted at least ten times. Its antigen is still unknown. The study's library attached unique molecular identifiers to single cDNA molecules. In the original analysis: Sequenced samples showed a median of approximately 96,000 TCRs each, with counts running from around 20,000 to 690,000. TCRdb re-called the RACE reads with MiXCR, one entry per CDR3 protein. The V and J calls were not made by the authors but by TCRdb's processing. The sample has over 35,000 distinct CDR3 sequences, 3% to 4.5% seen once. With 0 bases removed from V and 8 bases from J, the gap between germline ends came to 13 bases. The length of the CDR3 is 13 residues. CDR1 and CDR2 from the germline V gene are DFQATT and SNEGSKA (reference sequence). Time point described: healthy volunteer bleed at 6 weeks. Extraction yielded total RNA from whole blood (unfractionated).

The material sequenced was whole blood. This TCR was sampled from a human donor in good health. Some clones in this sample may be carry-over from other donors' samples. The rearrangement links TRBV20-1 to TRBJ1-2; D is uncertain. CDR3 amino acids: CSARDSERLGYTF. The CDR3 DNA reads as TGCAGTGCTAGAGATTCGGAGAGGCTCGGCTACACCTTC.